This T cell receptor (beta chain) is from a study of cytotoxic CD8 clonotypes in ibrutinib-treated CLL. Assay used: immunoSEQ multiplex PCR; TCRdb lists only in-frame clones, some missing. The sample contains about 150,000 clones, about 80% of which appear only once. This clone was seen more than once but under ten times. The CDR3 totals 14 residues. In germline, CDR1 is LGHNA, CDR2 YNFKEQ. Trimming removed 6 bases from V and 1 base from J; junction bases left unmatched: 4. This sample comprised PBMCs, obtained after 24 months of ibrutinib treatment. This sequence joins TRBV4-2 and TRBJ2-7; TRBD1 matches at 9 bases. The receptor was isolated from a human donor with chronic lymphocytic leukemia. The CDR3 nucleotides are TGTGCCAGCAGTCGGGACAGGGCGTCCTACGAGCAGTACTTC. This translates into CASSRDRASYEQYF.